Sequencing of this T cell receptor (beta chain) was carried out in a study of blood T cell repertoires in COVID-19. Across the whole study: Whether acute or convalescent, the COVID-19 samples came from the United States, Italy and Spain. Nucleic acid was either cDNA or gDNA, and it came from T cells, B-cell-depleted T cells, or PBMCs.

Germline CDR1 reads LGHNT; CDR2 reads FRNRAP. Trimming removed 1 base from V and 4 bases from J, with 8 bases in between. The CDR3 totals 14 residues. In the original analysis: Amplification from reference gene primers served as the basis for estimated nucleated cell counts. Only in-frame clones appear in the TCRdb table, and some are missing; sequencing was by immunoSEQ multiplex PCR. From that table come the V and J calls and clone size; the DNA was used to work out D and trimming. Among over 25,000 clones, 75% to 85% were seen once, and the ten largest hold roughly 16%. The sequencing sample was made of peripheral blood. The chain is built from TRBV12-5 and TRBJ1-3, with D unresolved. The sequence came from a man older than 75 with active or convalescent COVID-19. For the CDR3, the DNA is TGTGCTAGTGGTTTGGGCATCCAGGGAAACACCATATATTTT. It is translated as CASGLGIQGNTIYF.